This passage covers 2 T cell receptor beta chains from one sample sequenced in a study of blood T cells in healthy people across ages. A sample-barcoded 5' primer and a J-beta primer mix were used in a second PCR of about 7 to 12 cycles. TCRdb passed the 5' RACE reads through MiXCR, listing each CDR3 protein once. The sample gives 750,000 to 1,000,000 distinct CDR3 sequences, just under 30% of which show up once; about 10% is in the top ten. The same data also contributed to another study, on T cells of mothers and their children.

Material for sequencing was blood. These receptors originate from a woman aged 40 to 50 in good health.

This clonotype was picked up many times. The CDR3 loop is CASSDTGSTYEQYF. CDR3 nucleotides: TGTGCCAGCAGCGATACAGGGAGCACATACGAGCAGTACTTC. The chain combines TRBV9 with TRBJ2-7; tentative D call: TRBD1 (6 bases). V gave up 3 bases and J gave up 4 bases, with 14 bases separating them. The CDR3 has 14 residues. Germline CDR1 and CDR2: SGDLS and YYNGEE.

This clonotype was detected a few times. V is TRBV5-1 and J is TRBJ1-2, with D possibly TRBD1 on 5 matching bases. Germline V gene sequence: CDR1 SGHRS, CDR2 YFSETQ. The CDR3 runs to 12 residues. V was clipped by 3 bases and J by 5 bases, with 8 bases between them. CDR3 residues: CASSSSGYGYTF. For the CDR3, the DNA is TGCGCCAGCAGCTCGTCAGGGTATGGCTACACCTTC.